This T cell receptor (beta chain) stems from a study of blood T cell repertoires in COVID-19. As for the study in general: T cells, B-cell-depleted T cells, or PBMCs provided the cDNA or gDNA that served as material.

Sequenced by immunoSEQ multiplex PCR; TCRdb stores in-frame clones only, minus some. The sample lists 95,000 to 150,000 clones, approximately 85% occurring once. The table lists this clone with a few counts. Germline V gene lookup returns CDR1 SGDLS and CDR2 YYNGEE. This CDR3 spans 16 amino acids. With V trimmed by 4 bases and J by 11 bases, 18 bases remained unmatched. This chain links TRBV9 with TRBJ1-5; 7 positions match TRBD1. Material for sequencing was peripheral blood. The TCR sequence derives from a man at least 80 years old with acute or convalescent COVID-19. As DNA, the CDR3 is TGTGCCAGCAGCCCCGCCCGGGACAGTGGGGTATGGGCCCAGCATTTT. Translating gives CASSPARDSGVWAQHF.